This T cell receptor (beta chain) appears in the sequencing data of a study of cytomegalovirus exposure and HLA in healthy donors. Study-level points and caveats: Previously analyzed data showed that most TCR beta V segments were productive at a frequency of about 87% or about 30%. Presence/absence analysis assumed near-uniform sequencing depth across donors. Later on, a genetic analysis was performed. It linked a missense variant in DCLRE1C with V- and J-gene trimming of TCR beta.

About this clone itself: Its specificity is unknown.

The PCR contained 60 Vbeta and 13 Jbeta primers. In the authors' workflow: Later reanalysis found 80 million or so unique TCR beta chains, roughly 10 million of them shared. Produced via immunoSEQ multiplex PCR; TCRdb's table is partial and in-frame only. That table supplies the V and J calls and clone size; D and trimming were determined from the DNA. This table holds 130,000 to 150,000 clones, about 80% found once. CDR3 length equals 13 residues. CDR1 GTSNPN and CDR2 SVGIG come from the germline V gene (reference sequence). The V and J ends lost 0 bases and 5 bases respectively, with 11 bases between them.

This sequence originates from a man in his forties in good health and CMV-seropositive. Sequencing was carried out using PBMCs. This sequence joins TRBV30 and TRBJ2-7, with a possible D match to TRBD2 (6 bases). CDR3 coding DNA: TGTGCCTGGAGTGTAGGAGGGTGGAACGAGCAGTACTTC. Its protein product is CAWSVGGWNEQYF.